These 7 T cell receptor beta chains share one sample of origin, sequenced in a study of OX40 agonist ivuxolimab in advanced cancers. The table came from immunoSEQ multiplex PCR; TCRdb's copy has only in-frame clones and leaves some out. The table shows some 50,000 clones, with over 75% occurring only once. This specimen consisted of CD4+ or CD8+ T cells sorted from blood, obtained in a trial of the OX40 agonist ivuxolimab. The source is an adult with an advanced solid tumor such as melanoma, head and neck, liver or kidney cancer.

The V gene is TRBV27, the J gene TRBJ2-7; a weak D match, TRBD2 (6 bases). There are 14 residues in the CDR3. The V gene lost 3 bases and the J gene lost 5 bases, with 14 bases spanning the gap. Germline-derived CDR1 and CDR2 are MNHEY and SMNVEV (reference sequence). DNA for the CDR3: TGTGCCAGCAGTTTCTTGGGACTCACCGACGAGCAGTACTTC. Its translation is CASSFLGLTDEQYF.

This chain connects TRBV2 to TRBJ2-2; D not resolved. This CDR3 is 14 amino acids long. The V gene lost 4 bases and the J gene lost 4 bases, with 10 bases spanning the gap. Germline CDR1 and CDR2: SNHLY and FYNNEI. Here the CDR3 DNA reads TGTGCCAGCAGTGCGACCAGAGTCACCGGGGAGCTGTTTTTT. Translating gives CASSATRVTGELFF.

The gene calls are TRBV6-6 and TRBJ2-6; D gene ambiguous. Trimming removed 2 bases from V and 4 bases from J, with 12 bases in between. The CDR3 totals 16 residues. The germline CDR1 and CDR2 sequences are MNHNY and SVGAGI (reference sequence). CDR3 residues: CASSYPASRGANVLTF. CDR3 nucleotide sequence: TGTGCCAGCAGTTACCCCGCCTCTCGGGGGGCCAACGTCCTGACTTTC.

The chain joins TRBV6-6 to TRBJ1-5; the match to TRBD1 covers 8 bases. Unmatched junction bases numbered 9, after V lost 2 bases and J lost 6 bases. The CDR3 has 16 amino acids. Looked up from germline, CDR1 is MNHNY and CDR2 is SVGAGI (reference sequence). The CDR3 spells CASSYRPQGAAQPQHF. The CDR3 nucleotides read TGTGCCAGCAGTTACAGGCCGCAGGGGGCGGCTCAGCCCCAGCATTTT.

V and J are TRBV11-2 and TRBJ2-7, with TRBD2 as a possible D gene (6 bases). CDR1 SGHAT and CDR2 FQNNGV come from the germline V gene. Trimming left V 1 base short and J 3 bases short, with 10 bases between. The CDR3 loop spans 14 amino acids. The CDR3 region is CASSLAGEVYEQYF. CDR3 bases: TGTGCCAGCAGCTTAGCGGGAGAGGTCTACGAGCAGTACTTC.

The chain carries TRBV9 and TRBJ2-3; 8 bases agree with TRBD1. Germline trimming cut 3 bases from V and 3 bases from J; bases unmatched to any gene: 6. CDR1 and CDR2 from the germline V gene are SGDLS and YYNGEE. This CDR3 spans 15 amino acids. The CDR3 bases are TGTGCCAGCAGCGGAGGACAGGGTGTTACAGATACGCAGTATTTT. This gives the protein CASSGGQGVTDTQYF.

CDR3: CASSQPGGLTDTQYF. The CDR3 DNA reads TGTGCCAGCAGCCAACCGGGGGGGCTAACAGATACGCAGTATTTT. The chain employs TRBV5-6 and TRBJ2-3, with TRBD2 identical over 8 bases. The V gene's germline CDR1 is SGHDT and CDR2 YYEEEE. This CDR3 comprises 15 residues. With 4 bases clipped from V and 3 bases from J, the junction kept 7 bases outside the gene matches.